Following are 16 T cell receptor beta chains from one sample sequenced in a study of shared clonotypes between healthy human individuals (dated by TCRdb to about 2020). The protocol used for the library was the immunoSEQ multiplex PCR assay. Not all clones reach the TCRdb copy of this immuneACCESS table, which keeps in-frame sequences only. Checked studies attribute under half of the gap to unresolved V genes and leave the rest unexplained. The sample table lists under 120,000 clones, about 72% of them with a count of one. The ten largest make up approximately 23% of the sample. Sequencing used memory CD8+ T cells sorted from blood. In light of the paper, this sample's cell subset or site label describes: CD45RO+ cells pooled with CCR7-negative TemRA cells. The receptors were gathered from a woman aged 25-40 years in good health.

The V and J genes are TRBV2 and TRBJ2-5; the match to TRBD2 covers 11 bases. Germline CDR1 SNHLY, CDR2 FYNNEI. The CDR3 covers 15 residues. V was pared by 4 bases and J by 4 bases, with 5 bases of the junction left unmatched. The CDR3 DNA is TGTGCCAGCAGTGGGGCTAGCGGGAGGAGAGAGACCCAGTACTTC. This gives the protein CASSGASGRRETQYF.

The chain uses TRBV10-3 and TRBJ2-7, with 15 bases fitting TRBD2. Germline V gene sequence: CDR1 ENHRY, CDR2 SYGVKD. The CDR3 runs 15 residues. J lost 7 bases, V lost 3 bases, and 4 bases had no gene match. CDR3 bases: TGTGCCATCAGTGACAGGACTAGCGGGAGGGGGGAGCAGTACTTC. Its protein product is CAISDRTSGRGEQYF.

The chain links TRBV7-8 to TRBJ2-7; no clear D gene. With 7 bases removed from V and 2 bases from J, the gap between germline ends came to 6 bases. The CDR3 covers 11 residues. CDR1 SGHVS and CDR2 FQNEAQ come from the germline V gene. The DNA for the CDR3 is TGTGCCAGCACCCTGGCCTACGAGCAGTACTTC. Amino acid sequence: CASTLAYEQYF.

This clone occurred a few times. This chain links TRBV10-1 with TRBJ1-2; 7 bases are a match to TRBD1. This CDR3 is 15 amino acids long. Germline CDR1 is WNHNN and CDR2 is SYGVQD (reference sequence). Losses at the gene ends were 11 bases for V and 5 bases for J; bases not matched to a gene: 17. CDR3 protein: CASKNLRGRNYGYTF. CDR3 nucleotide sequence: TGCGCCTCGAAGAACCTTAGGGGGCGGAATTATGGCTACACCTTC.

The CDR3, as DNA: TGTGCTAGTGGGAAGAACACCGGGGAGCTGTTTTTT. Its translation: CASGKNTGELFF. The chain combines TRBV12-5 with TRBJ2-2; no reliable D call. Germline V gene sequence: CDR1 LGHNT, CDR2 FRNRAP. The CDR3 is 12 residues long. V lost 6 bases to trimming and J lost 1 base, with 3 bases between them.

V gene TRBV28 combines with J gene TRBJ1-2; D ambiguous. Trimming removed 3 bases from V and 4 bases from J, with 12 bases in between. Germline CDR1 and CDR2: MDHEN and SYDVKM. This CDR3 spans 14 amino acids. Written as DNA, the CDR3 is TGTGCCAGCAGTTTTAGTCCGACGTTCTATGGCTACACCTTC. Protein product: CASSFSPTFYGYTF.

The chain has TRBV6-6 and TRBJ2-1, with TRBD2 matching 7 bases. With V trimmed by 2 bases and J by 7 bases, 8 bases remained unmatched. This CDR3 is 15 amino acids long. The V gene's germline CDR1 is MNHNY and CDR2 SVGAGI (reference sequence). The CDR3 region is CASSYGREQTNEQFF. The CDR3 region has the DNA TGTGCCAGCAGTTACGGGAGGGAGCAAACGAATGAGCAGTTCTTC.

This clone has more than one count but fewer than ten. This same CDR3 is encoded by further DNA sequences in the sample. The V and J genes are TRBV2 and TRBJ1-1, with D unclear. The CDR3 loop spans 15 amino acids. Germline assignment: CDR1 SNHLY and CDR2 FYNNEI. V was shortened by 0 bases and J by 0 bases, with 8 bases between the two germline ends. The CDR3 here is CASSEAADLNTEAFF. The CDR3 bases are TGTGCCAGCAGTGAAGCTGCCGACTTGAACACTGAAGCTTTCTTT.

This chain links TRBV15 with TRBJ2-7; TRBD1 or TRBD2 may be the D gene (6 bases each). The CDR3 totals 15 residues. V shed 1 base and J shed 3 bases, with 13 bases lying between them. Germline lookup yields CDR1 LNHNV and CDR2 YYDKDF (reference sequence). The CDR3 DNA reads TGTGCCACCAGCAGAGCGGCGGAGGGGGGCTACGAGCAGTACTTC. Its protein product is CATSRAAEGGYEQYF.

The chain carries TRBV11-2 and TRBJ1-1, with D possibly matching TRBD1 (6 bases). CDR1 SGHAT and CDR2 FQNNGV come from the germline V gene. The germline V and J ends were trimmed by 5 bases and 3 bases, with 19 bases remaining between them. This CDR3 has 16 amino acids. CDR3 in DNA: TGTGCCAGCAGCCCTTCCGGCCCCTCAGGGGACACTGAAGCTTTCTTT. The encoded protein is CASSPSGPSGDTEAFF.

J is TRBJ2-3 and V is TRBV4-2; 9 bases match TRBD2. Germline V gene lookup returns CDR1 LGHNA and CDR2 YNFKEQ. The CDR3 covers 19 residues. Trimming cost V 0 bases and J 1 base; bases outside gene matches: 11. The CDR3 loop is CASSQDRVAGDGGTDTQYF. The CDR3 DNA reads TGTGCCAGCAGCCAAGATAGGGTAGCGGGAGACGGCGGCACAGATACGCAGTATTTT.

This clone occurred a few times. The chain carries TRBV11-3 and TRBJ2-1; D is undetermined. This CDR3 contains 13 residues. Germline CDR1 reads SGHNT; CDR2 reads YENEEA. Trimming pared 1 base from V and 9 bases from J, leaving 10 bases between. The DNA for the CDR3 is TGTGCCAGCAGCTTAGGATCATTGGGTGAGCAGTTCTTC. Translated: CASSLGSLGEQFF.

The chain couples TRBV2 to TRBJ1-5, with D perhaps TRBD1 (5 bases). Trimming removed 6 bases at V and 0 bases at J, with 12 bases between. The CDR3 has 15 residues. Germline V CDR1 and CDR2: SNHLY, FYNNEI. The CDR3 coding sequence is TGTGCCAGCAGCGCCGGACAACTTAGCAATCAGCCCCAGCATTTT. Amino acids: CASSAGQLSNQPQHF.

This chain uses TRBV5-4 with TRBJ2-1; 13 nucleotides agree with TRBD2. V dropped 0 bases and J dropped 4; count of bases not matched to a gene: 4. The CDR3 runs 17 residues. Germline V gene lookup returns CDR1 SGHNT and CDR2 YYREEE (reference sequence). CDR3: CASSLVGLAGRYNEQFF. As DNA, the CDR3 is TGTGCCAGCAGCTTGGTGGGACTAGCGGGAAGGTACAATGAGCAGTTCTTC.

V is TRBV19 and J is TRBJ2-5, with D possibly being TRBD1 or TRBD2 (5 bases each). Between the trimmed V and J ends, which lost 6 bases and 1 base, there was a span of 18 bases. Germline V gene data show CDR1 as LNHDA and CDR2 as SQIVND (reference sequence). The CDR3 runs 16 residues. CDR3 DNA: TGTGCCAGTAGCCTCACCCTGGTCGGGGCCCAAGAGACCCAGTACTTC. Its protein is CASSLTLVGAQETQYF.

This chain joins TRBV5-5 and TRBJ2-5; 10 bases map to TRBD2. V lost 3 bases, J lost 4 bases, and 6 bases stayed unmatched. The CDR3 consists of 15 residues. CDR1 SGHKS and CDR2 YYEKEE come from the germline V gene (reference sequence). The DNA for the CDR3 is TGTGCCAGCAGCTCTTCTAGCGGGAGCATAGAGACCCAGTACTTC. Encoded protein: CASSSSSGSIETQYF.